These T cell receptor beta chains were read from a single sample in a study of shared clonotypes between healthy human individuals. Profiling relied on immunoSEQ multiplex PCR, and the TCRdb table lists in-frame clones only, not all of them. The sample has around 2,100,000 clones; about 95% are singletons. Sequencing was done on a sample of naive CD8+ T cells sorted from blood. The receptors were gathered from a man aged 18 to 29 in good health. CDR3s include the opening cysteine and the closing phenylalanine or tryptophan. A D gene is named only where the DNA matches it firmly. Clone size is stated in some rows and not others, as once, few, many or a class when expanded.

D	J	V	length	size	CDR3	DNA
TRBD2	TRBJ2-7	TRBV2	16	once	CASSEGLAGGKYEQYF	TGTGCCAGCAGCGAAGGACTAGCGGGAGGAAAGTACGAGCAGTACTTC
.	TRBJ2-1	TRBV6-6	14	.	CASSRDSSYNEQFF	TGTGCCAGCAGCAGAGACAGTTCCTACAATGAGCAGTTCTTC
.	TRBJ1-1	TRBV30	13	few	CASRRGANTEAFF	TGTGCCTCTCGACGAGGGGCAAACACTGAAGCTTTCTTT
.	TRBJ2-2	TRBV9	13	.	CASSVDQTGELFF	TGTGCCAGCAGCGTAGACCAGACCGGGGAGCTGTTTTTT
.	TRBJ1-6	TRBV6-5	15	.	CASSYSPGEGSPLHF	TGTGCCAGCAGTTACTCTCCGGGGGAGGGTTCACCCCTCCACTTT
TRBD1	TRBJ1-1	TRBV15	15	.	CATSRVAGGFSEAFF	TGTGCCACCAGCAGAGTGGCAGGGGGCTTCAGTGAAGCTTTCTTT
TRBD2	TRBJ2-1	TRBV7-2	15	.	CASSSTSGTYNEQFF	TGTGCCAGCAGCTCAACTAGCGGAACCTACAATGAGCAGTTCTTC
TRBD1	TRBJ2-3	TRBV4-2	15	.	CASSRGQGETDTQYF	TGTGCCAGCAGCCGGGGACAGGGGGAGACAGATACGCAGTATTTT
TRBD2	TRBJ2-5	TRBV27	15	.	CASSLSAGVGETQYF	TGTGCCAGCAGTTTGTCAGCGGGGGTTGGGGAGACCCAGTACTTC
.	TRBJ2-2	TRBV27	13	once	CASSPLTAGELFF	TGTGCCAGCAGTCCTCTAACGGCCGGGGAGCTGTTTTTT
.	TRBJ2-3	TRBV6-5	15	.	CASSYSSGDTDTQYF	TGTGCCAGCAGTTACTCGAGTGGGGACACAGATACGCAGTATTTT
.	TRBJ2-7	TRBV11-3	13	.	CASSLVNGYEQYF	TGTGCCAGCAGCTTAGTCAACGGCTACGAGCAGTACTTC
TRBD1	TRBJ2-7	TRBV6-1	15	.	CASSELRGPSYEQYF	TGTGCCAGCAGTGAACTAAGGGGGCCATCCTACGAGCAGTACTTC
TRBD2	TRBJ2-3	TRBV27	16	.	CASSMNGLGGTDTQYF	TGTGCCAGTTCCATGAATGGACTAGGAGGCACAGATACGCAGTATTTT
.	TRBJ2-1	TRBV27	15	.	CASSLRGPSYNEQFF	TGTGCCAGCAGTTTACGGGGACCCTCCTACAATGAGCAGTTCTTC
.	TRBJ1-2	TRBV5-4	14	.	CASSLDRASYGYTF	TGTGCCAGCAGCTTGGACAGGGCGTCCTATGGCTACACCTTC
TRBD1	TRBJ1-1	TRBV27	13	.	CASRDRGNTEAFF	TGTGCCAGCAGGGACAGGGGTAACACTGAAGCTTTCTTT